One sample yielded the 32 T cell receptor beta chains listed below, sequenced in a study of shared clonotypes between healthy human individuals. Assay: immunoSEQ multiplex PCR; the TCRdb copy retains only in-frame clones and omits some. This table has more than 2 million clones, approximately 95% appearing once. The sequenced sample was naive CD4+ T cells sorted from blood. Stated subset: CD45RA+ positively selected. The source of these receptors is a man aged 18 to 35 in good health.

This chain uses TRBV10-3 with TRBJ1-4; TRBD1 aligns across 9 bases. The CDR3 sequence is 18 residues long. Germline trimming cut 2 bases from V and 3 bases from J; bases unmatched to any gene: 10. CDR1 and CDR2 from the germline V gene are ENHRY and SYGVKD. In nucleotides, the CDR3 is TGTGCCATCAGTGAGAGGGACAGGGCCTTTGCCGCTAATGAAAAACTGTTTTTT. This codes for CAISERDRAFAANEKLFF.

The chain is built from TRBV7-2 and TRBJ2-1, with a tentative D call TRBD2 (6 bases). The CDR3 has 14 amino acids. Trimming cost V 0 bases and J 6 bases, with 9 bases left between them. CDR1 SGHTA and CDR2 FQGNSA come from the germline V gene. This CDR3 reads CASSLAGGGNEQFF. In DNA, the CDR3 is TGTGCCAGCAGCTTAGCGGGAGGAGGCAATGAGCAGTTCTTC.

The chain employs TRBV11-2 and TRBJ1-3; a possible D gene is TRBD1 (6 bases). Germline V gene sequence: CDR1 SGHAT, CDR2 FQNNGV. Trimming shortened V by 0 bases and J by 8 bases, and 8 bases separated the two germline ends. CDR3 length: 13 amino acids. In nucleotides, the CDR3 is TGTGCCAGCAGCTTAGACAGGGGAGACACCATATATTTT. It translates to CASSLDRGDTIYF.

With regard to this clone: The same CDR3 can be traced to other DNA sequences in this sample. The genes are TRBV18 and TRBJ2-5, with 9 bases fitting TRBD2. This CDR3 has 14 residues. The V segment lost 3 bases and the J segment 2 bases; nucleotides outside the gene matches: 1. Germline assignment: CDR1 KGHSH and CDR2 LQKENI. CDR3 DNA sequence: TGTGCCAGCTCACCCGGACTAGCGCAAGAGACCCAGTACTTC. Amino acid sequence: CASSPGLAQETQYF.

The rearrangement links TRBV30 to TRBJ1-2, with 9 bases that match TRBD1. The CDR3 contains 15 residues. From germline, CDR1 is GTSNPN and CDR2 SVGIG (reference sequence). V was pared by 1 base and J by 4 bases, with 7 bases of the junction left unmatched. CDR3 sequence reads: CAWSGGTGRSYGYTF. The CDR3 nucleotides are TGTGCCTGGAGTGGCGGGACAGGGAGATCCTATGGCTACACCTTC.

The V and J genes are TRBV10-3 and TRBJ2-7; D perhaps matches TRBD2 (5 bases). V was cut by 2 bases and J by 3 bases, with 11 bases left in between. The CDR3 spans 14 residues. From germline, CDR1 is ENHRY and CDR2 SYGVKD. The CDR3 protein is CAISEMDLYYEQYF. DNA of the CDR3: TGTGCCATCAGTGAGATGGACTTGTACTACGAGCAGTACTTC.

The chain joins TRBV19 to TRBJ1-2, with D tentatively TRBD1 (6 bases). Germline V gene sequence: CDR1 LNHDA, CDR2 SQIVND (reference sequence). This CDR3 region has 13 residues. Deletions cut 8 bases from V and 4 bases from J, with 14 bases between. In DNA, the CDR3 is TGTGCCAGTCGGATGGACAGTCCCTATGGCTACACCTTC. Protein: CASRMDSPYGYTF.

The genes are TRBV14 and TRBJ1-1; 10 nucleotides agree with TRBD1. The V gene's germline CDR1 is SGHDN and CDR2 FVKESK. This CDR3 has 17 amino acids. V was pared by 4 bases and J by 5 bases, with 13 bases of the junction left unmatched. The CDR3 DNA sequence: TGTGCCAGCAGCCGCCACCGGGACAGGGGATTTGGGACTGAAGCTTTCTTT. Its protein product is CASSRHRDRGFGTEAFF.

Written as DNA, the CDR3 is TGTGCCAGCAGTCGAGGGGGGTTCCGCGATGAGCAGTTCTTC. This encodes CASSRGGFRDEQFF. The chain joins TRBV6-5 to TRBJ2-1; perhaps D is TRBD1 or TRBD2 (6 bases each). Germline values: CDR1 MNHEY, CDR2 SVGAGI. Deletions cut 5 bases from V and 8 bases from J, with 16 bases between. This CDR3 contains 14 residues.

This chain uses TRBV11-3 with TRBJ2-3; D gene uncertain. Germline CDR1 and CDR2: SGHNT and YENEEA. The V end was cut by 0 bases, the J end by 8 bases, with 6 bases between. This CDR3 is built from 12 residues. The chain's CDR3 is CASSLENGTQYF. The CDR3 bases are TGTGCCAGCAGCTTAGAAAATGGTACGCAGTATTTT.

The chain combines TRBV11-3 with TRBJ2-1; D is undetermined. CDR1 is SGHNT, CDR2 YENEEA, per germline. With 1 base removed from V and 0 bases from J, the gap between germline ends came to 4 bases. The CDR3 is made up of 14 amino acids. CDR3 protein: CASSLASSYNEQFF. Here the CDR3 DNA reads TGTGCCAGCAGCTTAGCTAGCTCCTACAATGAGCAGTTCTTC.

The chain links TRBV30 to TRBJ1-4; D gene uncertain. From germline, CDR1 is GTSNPN and CDR2 SVGIG (reference sequence). This CDR3 contains 13 residues. Trimming took off 5 bases at V and 6 bases at J, with 13 bases between the two ends. The CDR3, as DNA: TGTGCCTGGGCCCCAGGAGGGTATGAAAAACTGTTTTTT. Translated, it gives CAWAPGGYEKLFF.

The V and J genes are TRBV18 and TRBJ1-1; TRBD1 might be the D (6 bases). The length of the CDR3 is 15 residues. Germline CDR1 is KGHSH and CDR2 is LQKENI. V shed 2 bases and J shed 2 bases, with 12 bases lying between them. The CDR3 sequence: CASSPKEGHNTEAFF. The DNA for the CDR3 is TGTGCCAGCTCACCAAAAGAGGGACATAACACTGAAGCTTTCTTT.

The rearrangement uses TRBV29-1 and TRBJ2-7, with D perhaps assigned TRBD1 or TRBD2 (5 bases each). Trimming left V 1 base short and J 0 bases short, with 10 bases between. CDR3 length: 14 amino acids. Per germline, CDR1 SQVTM and CDR2 ANQGSEA. This CDR3 reads CSVEGPGTSYEQYF. The CDR3 coding sequence is TGCAGCGTTGAAGGACCGGGGACCTCCTACGAGCAGTACTTC.

The rearrangement joins TRBV29-1 to TRBJ2-7; either TRBD1 or TRBD2 may supply D (6 bases each). The CDR3 covers 13 residues. V was clipped by 7 bases and J by 2 bases, with 15 bases between them. Germline assignment: CDR1 SQVTM and CDR2 ANQGSEA. DNA of the CDR3: TGCAGCGCCCGGAGGGACACCCCCTACGAGCAGTACTTC. Its translation is CSARRDTPYEQYF.

Remarks on this clone: Distinct nucleotide sequences in the sample also encode this CDR3. CDR3 sequence: CASSVGTGGNYGYTF. The CDR3 DNA is TGTGCCAGCAGTGTGGGGACAGGGGGAAACTATGGCTACACCTTC. The rearrangement uses TRBV6-1 and TRBJ1-2, with 11 bases aligning to TRBD1. This CDR3 contains 15 residues. Germline V gene lookup returns CDR1 MNHNS and CDR2 SASEGT. V was clipped by 4 bases and J by 2 bases; unmatched bases: 3.

V is TRBV9 and J is TRBJ2-7; D remains ambiguous. CDR1 SGDLS and CDR2 YYNGEE come from the germline V gene. V lost 2 bases and J lost 2, with 8 bases in between. CDR3 length equals 13 residues. The CDR3 region has the DNA TGTGCCAGCAGCGTGACTGGGACCTACGAGCAGTACTTC. Protein sequence: CASSVTGTYEQYF.

The chain combines TRBV4-1 with TRBJ2-3, with 10 bases fitting TRBD2. V trimming: 4 bases; J trimming: 2 bases; junction bases outside the gene matches: 3. Germline V lookup: CDR1 MGHRA, CDR2 YSYEKL. CDR3 length equals 15 residues. CDR3 in amino acids: CASSRTSGNTDTQYF. The CDR3 DNA is TGCGCCAGCAGCCGTACTAGCGGGAACACAGATACGCAGTATTTT.

The CDR3 DNA sequence: TGCGCCAGCAGCCAAGATATGGCCCCGGGCACTGAAGCTTTCTTT. Protein sequence: CASSQDMAPGTEAFF. The chain has TRBV4-3 and TRBJ1-1; D gene unclear. Germline-derived CDR1 and CDR2 are LGHNA and YSLEER. The V end was cut by 0 bases, the J end by 4 bases, with 12 bases between. CDR3 length: 15 amino acids.

V gene TRBV30 combines with J gene TRBJ1-1; D might be TRBD1 (6 bases). V was clipped by 2 bases and J by 4 bases, with 14 bases between them. The CDR3 runs 14 residues. CDR1 and CDR2 from the germline V gene are GTSNPN and SVGIG (reference sequence). The CDR3 loop is CAWSPRQGFTEAFF. The DNA for the CDR3 is TGTGCCTGGAGTCCTCGTCAGGGGTTCACTGAAGCTTTCTTT.

The chain carries TRBV28 and TRBJ2-1; D not certain. The CDR3 is 12 residues long. V was pared by 2 bases and J by 12 bases, with 11 bases between. Germline-derived CDR1 and CDR2 are MDHEN and SYDVKM. This chain's CDR3 is CASSLKGLVQFF. In DNA, the CDR3 is TGTGCCAGCAGTTTAAAAGGTCTTGTGCAGTTCTTC.

This clone was detected once. J is TRBJ1-2 and V is TRBV30; D is ambiguous. Germline CDR1 and CDR2: GTSNPN and SVGIG (reference sequence). This CDR3 comprises 13 residues. V lost 3 bases to trimming and J lost 5 bases, with 13 bases between them. CDR3 DNA: TGTGCCTGGAGGACGGCCGGCGAGTATGGCTACACCTTC. It specifies CAWRTAGEYGYTF.

The chain links TRBV7-3 to TRBJ2-7; possible D gene TRBD1, 5 bases. Germline V gene lookup returns CDR1 SGHTA and CDR2 FQGTGA. V gave up 0 bases and J gave up 5 bases, with 14 bases separating them. CDR3 length: 15 amino acids. CDR3 nucleotide sequence: TGTGCCAGCAGCTTAACGGGTGTAAGGGGCCACGAGCAGTACTTC. The encoded protein is CASSLTGVRGHEQYF.

The rearrangement uses TRBV6-5 and TRBJ2-7; a possible D gene is TRBD2 (5 bases). Germline V lookup: CDR1 MNHEY, CDR2 SVGAGI. CDR3 length equals 12 residues. V lost 8 bases and J lost 5, with 13 bases in between. Here the CDR3 reads CASGRAKNEQYF. Written as DNA, the CDR3 is TGTGCCAGCGGGAGAGCGAAAAACGAGCAGTACTTC.

The chain couples TRBV20-1 to TRBJ1-6; possible D gene TRBD1, 5 bases. Germline CDR1 DFQATT, CDR2 SNEGSKA (reference sequence). The V gene lost 6 bases and the J gene lost 14 bases, with 14 bases spanning the gap. The CDR3 sequence is 11 residues long. The CDR3 sequence is CSAPDIPSLHF. DNA of the CDR3: TGCAGTGCCCCGGACATCCCGTCCCTCCACTTT.

Comments on this clone: Other DNA sequences from this sample encode an identical CDR3 as well. In DNA form, the CDR3 reads TGTGCCTGGACAGGCCAAGAGACCCAGTACTTC. This encodes CAWTGQETQYF. This chain connects TRBV30 to TRBJ2-5; no clear D. CDR1 and CDR2 (germline): GTSNPN, SVGIG (reference sequence). This CDR3 region has 11 residues. V was shortened by 4 bases and J by 1 base, with 4 bases between the two germline ends.

The chain joins TRBV20-1 to TRBJ2-3; D may be TRBD1 (5 bases). With 6 bases removed from V and 8 bases from J, the gap between germline ends came to 12 bases. CDR3 length equals 11 residues. Germline CDR1 is DFQATT and CDR2 is SNEGSKA (reference sequence). Here the CDR3 reads CSAPQGGTQYF. DNA for the CDR3: TGCAGTGCCCCGCAGGGTGGTACGCAGTATTTT.

This sequence joins TRBV6-5 and TRBJ2-3; D is tentatively TRBD1 or TRBD2 (5 bases each). Germline assignment: CDR1 MNHEY and CDR2 SVGAGI. The length of the CDR3 is 15 residues. Trimming took off 3 bases at V and 6 bases at J, with 16 bases between the two ends. CDR3 protein: CASSYGTPTRDTQYF. The CDR3 region has the DNA TGTGCCAGCAGTTATGGGACCCCCACCAGGGATACGCAGTATTTT.

The chain recombines TRBV5-8 with TRBJ2-1; 12 bases are shared with TRBD2. V trimming: 0 bases; J trimming: 8 bases; junction bases outside the gene matches: 3. This CDR3 has 15 residues. Germline V gene sequence: CDR1 SGHTS, CDR2 YDEGEE. Here the CDR3 DNA reads TGTGCCAGCAGCTTGGGGACTAGCGGGAACTATGAGCAGTTCTTC. It encodes CASSLGTSGNYEQFF.

The chain couples TRBV25-1 to TRBJ1-6; 8 positions agree with TRBD1. V lost 4 bases to trimming and J lost 0 bases; unmatched junction nucleotides: 5. The CDR3 is made up of 17 amino acids. CDR1 is MGHDK and CDR2 is SYGVNS in the germline V gene. CDR3 region: CASSAGQVSSYNSPLHF. CDR3 sequence (DNA): TGTGCCAGCAGTGCGGGACAGGTTAGCTCCTATAATTCACCCCTCCACTTT.

Only one count was recorded for this clone. The chain is built from TRBV6-4 and TRBJ1-2; D unclear. Germline CDR1 reads MRHNA; CDR2 reads SNTAGT. The CDR3 spans 12 residues. V lost 2 bases, J lost 11 bases, and 12 bases lay in between. CDR3 protein: CASSDVRRHYTF. The CDR3 nucleotides are TGTGCCAGCAGTGACGTCCGCCGTCATTACACCTTC.

The chain carries TRBV12-5 and TRBJ1-2; D is undetermined. The CDR3 length is 12 residues. V was cut by 1 base and J by 5 bases, with 5 bases left in between. CDR1 LGHNT and CDR2 FRNRAP come from the germline V gene. The CDR3 region has the DNA TGTGCTAGTGGTTTGGGTAGTTATGGCTACACCTTC. This sequence encodes CASGLGSYGYTF.